Listed here is a single T cell receptor (beta chain). It has no known antigen specificity. Per-base qualities were not stored, and no clone one base away is much larger. TCRbeta CDR3 regions were amplified from genomic DNA using the immunoSEQ Assay, a bias-controlled multiplex PCR. The authors processed their data as follows. Within the assay, amplification of reference gene primers was used to estimate how many nucleated cells each sample contained. To quantify the absolute abundance of each unique TCRbeta CDR3 rearrangement, sequence reads were collapsed and filtered. Productive Simpson clonality was computed per sample as the square root of Simpson's diversity index over productive rearrangements. Held by TCRdb, this immuneACCESS table contains in-frame sequences only and omits some clones. Under half of the omission traces to an unresolved V gene where checked; the cause of the rest is unknown. D and trimming come from the DNA, and the V and J calls and clone size come from that table. The table for this sample lists 150,000 to 200,000 clones; less than 85% of them were counted only once. About 14% of the sample belongs to the ten largest clones.

The data were obtained in a study of blood T cell repertoires in COVID-19 (dated by TCRdb to 2020 to 2021). As for the study more broadly: Samples from collaborators originated in the United States, Italy and Spain and spanned both the acute and convalescent phases of COVID-19. The material from the prospective study consisted of cDNA or gDNA derived from T cells, B-cell-depleted T cells, or PBMCs. Where available, HLA class I and class II types were obtained from metadata supplied by the sample provider rather than from assay-based typing. The dataset comprised deeply sampled blood TCRbeta repertoires from subjects exposed to, actively infected with, or recovered from COVID-19. The samples were drawn from the first 160 participants of the ongoing ImmuneRACE study and from over a thousand subjects provided by 6 global collaborators. Sample metadata almost always included a de-identified subject ID, COVID-19 status, age in years and sex. The repertoires were made available in a free public database intended to serve as a resource for research on the immune response to SARS-CoV-2. Findings and caveats that apply to the study as a whole: The quantity of clinical and demographic metadata differed by source and by participant and was supplied without curation.

Another Seattle source contributed samples from volunteer blood donors who had recovered from COVID-19. Each collaborating institution followed its own protocols to collect whole blood in K2EDTA tubes. For TCRbeta analysis, collaborator samples were shipped as frozen whole blood, as isolated PBMCs, or as DNA extracted from either sample type. The CDR3 sequence holds 13 residues, the cysteine and phenylalanine included. Only the CDR3 part of the read is kept: 39 bases, read in frame from the first base. Between the V and J ends, shortened by 3 bases and 11 bases respectively, the junction contains 16 bases. The germline V gene provides CDR1 MGHRA and CDR2 YSYEKL.

The source of this sequence is a man aged 50 to 60 who had recovered from COVID-19. The chain uses TRBV4-1 and TRBJ1-1; TRBD1 is a possible D gene, resting on 5 matching bases. Sequenced sample: peripheral blood. The bases read TGCGCCAGCAGCCAGAGTGGGGGGATGGGTGCTTTCTTT. The encoded protein is CASSQSGGMGAFF.